This T cell receptor (beta chain) was identified in a study of cytomegalovirus exposure and HLA in healthy donors. Study summary: Among 350 to 500 genotyped donors, about 83% fell in the Caucasian-associated ancestry cluster. The study, taken as a whole, reports: Some highly shared sequence variants likely arose as a pipeline artifact. Across donors, presence/absence analyses took sequencing depth to be roughly uniform.

It was healthy bone marrow donors who served as donors. In this sample, this clone turned up once. The target antigen is unknown. A multiplex PCR was run with 60 Vbeta primers and 13 Jbeta primers. Libraries were prepared by immunoSEQ multiplex PCR; TCRdb keeps only in-frame clonotypes and omits some of them. The top ten hold about 9.5% of the sample, which has some 150,000 clones, around 80% seen once. The CDR3 sequence is 16 residues long. Sequencing was done on a sample of PBMCs. The chain links TRBV12-1 to TRBJ2-1; whether TRBD2, the table's D call, matches the DNA was not checked. TRBV12-1 is a pseudogene segment. This TCR was recovered from a young man in good health and CMV-seropositive. The CDR3 region is CASSFVGLAGYNEQFF. Written as DNA, the CDR3 is TGTGCCAGCAGCTTTGTGGGACTAGCGGGGTACAATGAGCAGTTCTTC.